This passage covers 2 T cell receptor beta chains from one sample sequenced in a study of CD8 T cells in Susac syndrome. Random-hexamer reverse transcription was applied to about 0.45 to 1 ug RNA. TCRdb analysed the immunoSEQ multiplex PCR reads with MiXCR anew, one entry per CDR3 protein. The data show approximately 71,000 distinct CDR3 sequences, 96% seen once. Sequencing used CD4+ T cells from PBMCs. All receptors come from a human donor with multiple sclerosis.

The chain combines TRBV30 with TRBJ1-2, with 7 bases lining up with TRBD1. The CDR3 has 13 residues. From germline, CDR1 is GTSNPN and CDR2 SVGIG (reference sequence). The junction had 5 bases not matched to a gene; V was cut back by 3 bases and J by 4 bases. CDR3 region: CAWSPQGTYGYTF. CDR3 bases: TGTGCCTGGAGCCCACAGGGGACCTATGGCTACACCTTC.

The chain links TRBV10-3 to TRBJ2-1, with 13 nucleotides matching TRBD2. V dropped 10 bases and J dropped 6; count of bases not matched to a gene: 9. This CDR3 has 15 amino acids. Germline V gene lookup returns CDR1 ENHRY and CDR2 SYGVKD. This CDR3 reads CATGRTSGGTNEQFF. The CDR3 DNA is TGTGCCACCGGCCGGACTAGCGGGGGAACCAATGAGCAGTTCTTC.